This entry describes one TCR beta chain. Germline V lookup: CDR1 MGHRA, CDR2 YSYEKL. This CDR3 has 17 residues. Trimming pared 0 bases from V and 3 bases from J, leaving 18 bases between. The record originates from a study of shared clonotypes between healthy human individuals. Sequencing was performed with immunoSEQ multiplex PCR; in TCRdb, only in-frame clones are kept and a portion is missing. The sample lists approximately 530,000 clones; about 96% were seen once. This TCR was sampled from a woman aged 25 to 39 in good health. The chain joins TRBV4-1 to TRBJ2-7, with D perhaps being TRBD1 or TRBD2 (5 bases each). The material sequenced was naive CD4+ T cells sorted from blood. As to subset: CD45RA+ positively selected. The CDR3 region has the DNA TGCGCCAGCAGCCAAGATCCACAGGCGGGCTTAAACTACGAGCAGTACTTC. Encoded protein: CASSQDPQAGLNYEQYF.